This is a list of T cell receptor beta chains from one sample in a study of beta chain features in type 1 diabetes. The data were produced by immunoSEQ multiplex PCR, yet TCRdb's version contains in-frame clones alone and is incomplete. The sample lists about 130,000 clones; 9.2% were seen once. Source material: central memory CD4+ T cells from blood. The receptors were gathered from a man younger than 35 in good health. Each CDR3 is given with its conserved first and last residue. A D gene is named only where the DNA matches it firmly. Part of the rows lack a size; the others show once, few, many or a class for expanded clones.

>-|TRBV15|13|-|TRBJ2-5
CATSRDKRETQYF
TGTGCCACCAGCAGAGATAAGCGAGAGACCCAGTACTTC
>-|TRBV7-2|15|-|TRBJ2-7
CASSQRSGDRYEQYF
TGTGCCAGCAGTCAACGGTCAGGGGATCGCTACGAGCAGTACTTC
>TRBD1|TRBV13|12|-|TRBJ1-1
CASSQRQGTAFF
TGTGCCAGCAGCCAAAGACAGGGGACAGCTTTCTTT
>TRBD2|TRBV7-2|15|once|TRBJ2-7
CASSLLAGYSYEQYF
TGTGCCAGCAGCTTACTAGCGGGGTACTCCTACGAGCAGTACTTC
>TRBD1|TRBV4-2|16|few|TRBJ1-2
CASSQGGTGGVGGYTF
TGTGCCAGCAGCCAAGGAGGGACAGGGGGCGTCGGTGGCTACACCTTC
>-|TRBV7-2|16|few|TRBJ1-2
CASSLGGGTSNYGYTF
TGTGCCAGCAGCTTAGGGGGGGGCACCTCTAACTATGGCTACACCTTC
>TRBD1|TRBV18|18|few|TRBJ2-5
CASSPTGQGAQSQETQYF
TGTGCCAGCTCACCGACGGGACAGGGGGCTCAGTCCCAAGAGACCCAGTACTTC
>TRBD2|TRBV4-3|15|few|TRBJ2-1
CASSPALAADNEQFF
TGCGCCAGCAGCCCAGCGCTAGCGGCAGACAATGAGCAGTTCTTC
>-|TRBV7-2|14|-|TRBJ1-1
CASSRIGGGGEAFF
TGTGCCAGCAGTCGGATAGGGGGGGGCGGTGAAGCTTTCTTT
>-|TRBV19|14|-|TRBJ2-7
CASKLAVGSYEQYF
TGTGCCAGTAAGCTCGCGGTAGGCTCCTACGAGCAGTACTTC
>-|TRBV30|12|few|TRBJ1-6
CAWSEGGLPLHF
TGTGCCTGGAGTGAGGGGGGGCTTCCCCTCCACTTT
>TRBD1|TRBV29-1|14|many|TRBJ2-7
CSAGGQGGTYEQYF
TGCAGCGCCGGGGGACAGGGTGGCACCTACGAGCAGTACTTC
>TRBD2|TRBV7-2|13|few|TRBJ2-1
CASSLATSDEQFF
TGTGCCAGCAGCTTAGCGACTAGCGATGAGCAGTTCTTC
>TRBD2|TRBV7-9|13|many|TRBJ2-7
CASTPRGGSEQYF
TGTGCCAGCACACCGCGGGGGGGGAGCGAGCAGTACTTC
>TRBD2|TRBV7-3|13|many|TRBJ2-7
CASSPKGGDEQYF
TGTGCCAGCAGTCCTAAGGGAGGGGACGAGCAGTACTTC
>TRBD2|TRBV4-2|15|-|TRBJ2-7
CASSLTSSGLGEQYF
TGTGCCAGCAGCCTCACCTCTAGCGGGCTCGGCGAGCAGTACTTC
>-|TRBV9|14|-|TRBJ1-1
CASSAEVTYTEAFF
TGTGCCAGCAGCGCCGAGGTCACTTACACTGAAGCTTTCTTT
>-|TRBV5-1|16|-|TRBJ1-6
CASSLGKGVGNSPLHF
TGCGCCAGCAGCTTGGGCAAAGGGGTCGGCAATTCACCCCTCCACTTT
>-|TRBV6-6|14|few|TRBJ2-7
CASSILDRTYEQYF
TGTGCCAGCAGTATCCTCGACAGGACCTACGAGCAGTACTTC
>-|TRBV25-1|15|few|TRBJ2-2
CASSEWGTSTGELFF
TGTGCCAGCAGTGAATGGGGGACAAGCACCGGGGAGCTGTTTTTT
>TRBD1|TRBV28|15|few|TRBJ2-7
CASSSPGTGFYEQYF
TGTGCCAGCAGTTCGCCCGGGACAGGCTTCTACGAGCAGTACTTC
>-|TRBV20-1|10|few|TRBJ1-2
CSAGRYGYTF
TGCAGTGCTGGCAGATATGGCTACACCTTC
>-|TRBV7-2|16|few|TRBJ1-3
CASSSHEGVAGNTIYF
TGTGCCAGCAGTTCACACGAGGGGGTAGCCGGAAACACCATATATTTT
>-|TRBV9|15|-|TRBJ1-4
CASSVGTGLNEKLFF
TGTGCCAGCAGCGTAGGCACAGGCCTTAATGAAAAACTGTTTTTT
>-|TRBV5-4|12|few|TRBJ2-5
CASSLQKETQYF
TGTGCCAGCAGCTTGCAGAAAGAGACCCAGTACTTC
>-|TRBV7-9|14|few|TRBJ2-2
CASSLAQYTGELFF
TGTGCCAGCAGCTTAGCTCAGTACACCGGGGAGCTGTTTTTT
>-|TRBV9|12|few|TRBJ2-6
CASSEGTNVLTF
TGTGCCAGCAGCGAGGGGACCAACGTCCTGACTTTC
>-|TRBV29-1|16|-|TRBJ2-7
CSVEGRGQSSSYEQYF
TGCAGCGTTGAAGGAAGAGGACAGTCGAGCTCCTACGAGCAGTACTTC
>TRBD1|TRBV6-1|12|-|TRBJ1-2
CASSKDRAGYTF
TGTGCCAGCAGTAAGGACAGGGCTGGCTACACCTTC
>-|TRBV4-1|16|-|TRBJ2-5
CASSQTISGTQETQYF
TGCGCCAGCAGCCAAACCATCTCCGGGACACAAGAGACCCAGTACTTC
>-|TRBV7-9|13|many|TRBJ2-4
CASSLRRENIQYF
TGTGCCAGCAGCTTAAGACGGGAAAACATTCAGTACTTC
>TRBD2|TRBV7-6|15|few|TRBJ2-3
CASSAAGPRTDTQYF
TGTGCCAGCAGTGCAGCGGGACCTCGCACAGATACGCAGTATTTT
>-|TRBV6-5|15|-|TRBJ1-1
CASSYSTGSDTEAFF
TGTGCCAGCAGTTACTCGACGGGGTCGGACACTGAAGCTTTCTTT
>-|TRBV29-1|12|few|TRBJ1-2
CSVEDRAYGYTF
TGCAGCGTTGAAGACAGGGCATATGGCTACACCTTC
>TRBD1|TRBV7-2|15|-|TRBJ1-2
CASSLVGTGGGGYTF
TGTGCCAGCAGCTTAGTTGGGACAGGGGGCGGGGGCTACACCTTC
>-|TRBV7-8|16|few|TRBJ1-6
CASSLGGSRSNSPLHF
TGTGCCAGCAGCTTAGGTGGGAGCCGGAGTAATTCACCCCTCCACTTT
>-|TRBV6-1|13|-|TRBJ2-5
CASRLLAGETQYF
TGTGCCAGCAGGCTACTCGCGGGGGAGACCCAGTACTTC
>-|TRBV11-2|16|-|TRBJ1-6
CASSLGVTDRGSPLHF
TGTGCCAGCAGCTTAGGCGTCACAGACCGGGGGTCACCCCTCCACTTT
>TRBD1|TRBV18|15|-|TRBJ2-2
CASSPGTGDTGELFF
TGTGCCAGCTCGCCCGGGACAGGGGACACCGGGGAGCTGTTTTTT
>-|TRBV5-1|14|-|TRBJ1-3
CASSSQTSGNTIYF
TGCGCCAGCAGCTCTCAGACATCTGGAAACACCATATATTTT
>-|TRBV6-1|11|few|TRBJ1-6
CASSERAPLHF
TGTGCCAGCAGTGAACGAGCACCCCTCCACTTT
>TRBD2|TRBV7-2|17|-|TRBJ2-7
CASSPRGTSGTPYEQYF
TGTGCCAGCAGCCCCCGGGGGACTAGCGGGACCCCCTACGAGCAGTACTTC
>-|TRBV7-8|12|-|TRBJ1-3
CASSEQGNTIYF
TGTGCCAGCAGCGAACAAGGAAACACCATATATTTT
>-|TRBV7-2|16|-|TRBJ2-2
CASSPGRVRNTGELFF
TGTGCCAGCAGCCCCGGTCGGGTCCGAAACACCGGGGAGCTGTTTTTT
>-|TRBV4-2|12|-|TRBJ2-2
CASGDFTGELFF
TGTGCCAGCGGGGACTTCACCGGGGAGCTGTTTTTT
>TRBD1|TRBV4-3|15|-|TRBJ1-1
CASSQAGQGNTEAFF
TGCGCCAGCAGCCAAGCGGGACAGGGGAACACTGAAGCTTTCTTT
>-|TRBV11-2|13|-|TRBJ2-7
CASSLDRVREQYF
TGTGCCAGCAGCTTAGATCGCGTTCGGGAGCAGTACTTC
>-|TRBV7-2|13|few|TRBJ1-1
CASSPGQQREAFF
TGTGCCAGCAGCCCGGGACAACAACGTGAAGCTTTCTTT
>TRBD2|TRBV11-2|15|-|TRBJ2-1
CASSLVAGAGDEQFF
TGTGCCAGCAGCTTAGTAGCGGGGGCCGGGGATGAGCAGTTCTTC
>TRBD2|TRBV18|15|-|TRBJ2-4
CASSPSAGGSNIQYF
TGTGCCAGCTCACCCTCAGCGGGGGGTTCAAACATTCAGTACTTC
>-|TRBV28|14|many|TRBJ2-3
CASSLGRDTDTQYF
TGTGCCAGCAGTTTGGGCCGGGACACAGATACGCAGTATTTT
>-|TRBV6-5|14|-|TRBJ1-6
CASNLGRVNSPLHF
TGTGCCAGCAACTTGGGCAGGGTTAATTCACCCCTCCACTTT
>TRBD1|TRBV19|17|-|TRBJ2-2
CASSTTGQGSGTGELFF
TGTGCCAGTAGCACAACCGGACAGGGTTCTGGTACCGGGGAGCTGTTTTTT
>-|TRBV5-1|15|few|TRBJ2-7
CASSLTRTATYEQYF
TGCGCCAGCAGCCTTACCAGGACAGCCACCTACGAGCAGTACTTC